These 23 T cell receptor beta chains were sequenced from one sample in a study of blood T cells in healthy people across ages. With a J-beta primer mix and a sample-barcoded 5' primer, a second PCR ran about 7 to 11 cycles. Via MiXCR, TCRdb re-called the 5' RACE reads, giving one row per CDR3 protein. The sample has about 800,000 distinct CDR3 sequences, roughly 50% seen once; the top ten hold approximately 21%. Sequenced material: blood. These receptors were collected from a man aged 25 to 45 in good health.

This clonotype appeared a few times. V and J are TRBV4-2 and TRBJ2-5; the match to TRBD1 covers 11 bases. Trimming removed 0 bases from V and 7 bases from J; junction bases left unmatched: 7. Per germline, CDR1 LGHNA and CDR2 YNFKEQ. There are 16 residues in the CDR3. The CDR3, as DNA: TGTGCCAGCAGCCAAGAGGACAGGGGGCCGATAGGGACCCAGTACTTC. This gives the protein CASSQEDRGPIGTQYF.

This clonotype was recorded many times. The CDR3 protein is CSARGLSTYEQYF. The CDR3 region has the DNA TGCAGTGCTAGAGGACTGTCGACCTACGAGCAGTACTTC. The chain joins TRBV20-1 to TRBJ2-7, with D unclear. The CDR3 covers 13 residues. V dropped 1 base and J dropped 2 bases, with 9 bases sitting between them. Looked up from germline, CDR1 is DFQATT and CDR2 is SNEGSKA (reference sequence).

This chain joins TRBV20-1 and TRBJ2-1, with 7 bases identical to TRBD2. Germline lookup yields CDR1 DFQATT and CDR2 SNEGSKA (reference sequence). The CDR3 runs 13 residues. The junction had 10 bases not matched to a gene; V was cut back by 6 bases and J by 8 bases. In DNA form, the CDR3 reads TGCAGTGCCAATAGCGGGCTTGGGGATGAGCAGTTCTTC. Translated: CSANSGLGDEQFF.

V is TRBV12-3 or TRBV12-4 and J is TRBJ2-7; tentative D call: TRBD2 (5 bases). The germline V and J ends were trimmed by 1 base and 0 bases, with 22 bases remaining between them. This CDR3 has 19 amino acids. The CDR3 region is CASSLGYSTGFRSSYEQYF. The CDR3 DNA follows: TGTGCCAGCAGTTTAGGGTACTCAACGGGATTCCGTAGCTCCTACGAGCAGTACTTC.

This sequence joins TRBV7-9 and TRBJ2-5; no reliable D call. V was cut by 5 bases and J by 3 bases, with 19 bases left in between. The CDR3 length is 16 residues. CDR1 is SEHNR, CDR2 FQNEAQ, per germline (reference sequence). The CDR3 loop reads CASSRTIIVEKETQYF. The CDR3, as DNA: TGTGCCAGCAGCCGAACAATCATAGTAGAGAAAGAGACCCAGTACTTC.

The CDR3 reads CASSRTSGSSYNEQYF. DNA for the CDR3: TGTGCCAGCAGCCGCACTAGCGGGAGCTCCTACAATGAGCAGTACTTC. The rearrangement links TRBV4-2 to TRBJ2-1; 11 bases map to TRBD2. The tail of the sequence fits TRBJ2-7 better, so the J call may be wrong. Germline V gene sequence: CDR1 LGHNA, CDR2 YNFKEQ. The CDR3 is made up of 16 amino acids.

DNA of the CDR3: TGTGCCACCAGCAGAGTTAAGTTGGGAGGCCCTGAGCAGTTCTTC. Encoded protein: CATSRVKLGGPEQFF. This chain links TRBV15 with TRBJ2-1, with D tentatively TRBD2 (6 bases). This CDR3 region has 15 residues. V was trimmed by 1 base and J by 9 bases, leaving 16 bases between them. Germline assignment: CDR1 LNHNV and CDR2 YYDKDF (reference sequence).

The chain recombines TRBV5-1 with TRBJ1-6; TRBD1 matches at 7 bases. Germline loops: CDR1 SGHRS, CDR2 YFSETQ. The CDR3 is made up of 13 amino acids. After removal of 2 bases from V and 9 bases from J, the junction contained 2 bases not matched to a gene. The chain's CDR3 is CASSFNRGSPLHF. In nucleotides, the CDR3 is TGCGCCAGCAGCTTTAACAGGGGTTCACCCCTCCACTTT.

The chain is built from TRBV6-6 and TRBJ2-6; TRBD1 matches at 8 bases. V gave up 6 bases and J gave up 4 bases; unmatched junction bases: 8. This CDR3 is built from 16 residues. Germline values: CDR1 MNHNY, CDR2 SVGAGI (reference sequence). In nucleotides, the CDR3 is TGTGCCAGCAGACCGGACAGGGCCATCGGGGCCAACGTCCTGACTTTC. Its protein is CASRPDRAIGANVLTF.

The gene calls are TRBV29-1 and TRBJ2-2; D is unresolved. V lost 7 bases to trimming and J lost 5 bases, with 8 bases between them. Per germline, CDR1 SQVTM and CDR2 ANQGSEA. The CDR3 is 11 amino acids. CDR3 amino acids: CSGRVTGELFF. The CDR3 DNA follows: TGCAGCGGGAGAGTTACCGGGGAGCTGTTTTTT.

Regarding this clonotype: One end of the junction is discordant with germline, which a read error may explain. The chain couples TRBV20-1 to TRBJ2-1; a weak D match, TRBD1 (6 bases). CDR1 DFQATT and CDR2 SNEGSKA come from the germline V gene (reference sequence). This CDR3 has 11 residues. In nucleotides, the CDR3 is TGCAGTGCGTACGGACAGAATGGGCAGTTCTTC. As protein: CSAYGQNGQFF.

This clonotype was detected many times. The J gene is TRBJ2-5, the V gene TRBV29-1; TRBD2 matches at 11 bases. Unmatched junction bases numbered 3, after V lost 6 bases and J lost 3 bases. The CDR3 loop spans 13 amino acids. The germline CDR1 and CDR2 sequences are SQVTM and ANQGSEA. CDR3 sequence reads: CSVQTSGEETQYF. The CDR3 bases are TGCAGCGTCCAGACTAGCGGGGAAGAGACCCAGTACTTC.

This clonotype was picked up a small number of times. The rearrangement joins TRBV25-1 to TRBJ2-5, with D perhaps assigned TRBD1 or TRBD2 (5 bases each). Near its end, the DNA agrees better with TRBJ2-7, so the J call may be wrong. This CDR3 contains 12 residues. CDR1 MGHDK and CDR2 SYGVNS come from the germline V gene. DNA for the CDR3: TGTGCCAGCGCCCCGGGGCCTTACGAGCAGTACTTC. Protein: CASAPGPYEQYF.

This clonotype occurred a few times. The V gene is TRBV4-3, the J gene TRBJ1-5; D may be TRBD1 (5 bases). The CDR3 covers 16 residues. With 4 bases removed from V and 4 bases from J, the gap between germline ends came to 17 bases. CDR1 is LGHNA and CDR2 is YSLEER in the germline V gene. The DNA for the CDR3 is TGCGCCAGCAGCCTTAGGGACGGTCGGCAAAATCAGCCCCAGCATTTT. Residues: CASSLRDGRQNQPQHF.

This clonotype was seen a few times. The chain couples TRBV20-1 to TRBJ2-5; D remains unclear. The germline V gene encodes CDR1 DFQATT and CDR2 SNEGSKA (reference sequence). The CDR3 is 15 amino acids. V lost 1 base, J lost 7 bases, and 19 bases lay in between. CDR3 sequence: CSARGEGPIMPTQYF. The CDR3 bases are TGCAGTGCTAGAGGAGAAGGGCCCATAATGCCGACCCAGTACTTC.

This chain's CDR3 is CASKEGGWTDTQYF. For the CDR3, the DNA is TGCGCCAGCAAGGAGGGGGGTTGGACAGATACGCAGTATTTT. The V gene is TRBV5-1, the J gene TRBJ2-3; the D gene could be TRBD1 or TRBD2 (6 bases each). CDR3 length: 14 residues. V lost 6 bases, J lost 3 bases, and 14 bases lay in between. Germline CDR1 and CDR2: SGHRS and YFSETQ.

This clonotype has a handful of counts. This chain joins TRBV5-6 and TRBJ2-7, with TRBD1 as a possible D gene (5 bases). V was shortened by 4 bases and J by 1 base, with 12 bases between the two germline ends. CDR1 is SGHDT, CDR2 YYEEEE, per germline. There are 14 residues in the CDR3. The CDR3 sequence is CASSRQPGSYEQYF. For the CDR3, the DNA is TGTGCCAGCAGCCGACAGCCGGGTTCCTACGAGCAGTACTTC.

This clonotype has a handful of counts. The chain couples TRBV6-5 to TRBJ1-2; TRBD1 matches at 8 bases. J lost 7 bases, V lost 2 bases, and 6 bases had no gene match. This CDR3 contains 14 residues. Germline V gene data show CDR1 as MNHEY and CDR2 as SVGAGI. The chain's CDR3 is CASSYGQGAIGYTF. CDR3 bases: TGTGCCAGCAGTTACGGGCAGGGGGCAATTGGCTACACCTTC.

As regards this clonotype: A junction boundary mismatches the germline segment, possibly from a read error. The rearrangement uses TRBV5-1 and TRBJ2-5; tentative D call: TRBD1 (6 bases). CDR1 and CDR2 (germline): SGHRS, YFSETQ. The CDR3 runs to 14 residues. The CDR3 nucleotides are TGTGCCAGCAGCTTACAGGGCTCCCAAGAGACCCAGTACTTC. Translating gives CASSLQGSQETQYF.

This clonotype was found once. Likely a read error: the CDR3 ends without its conserved phenylalanine or tryptophan. CDR3 sequence: CASSPLGAYYGYTL. In DNA, the CDR3 is TGTGCCAGCAGCCCCCTGGGGGCCTACTATGGCTACACCTTA. The V and J genes are TRBV7-2 and TRBJ1-2, with D perhaps matching TRBD1 (6 bases). The germline V and J ends were trimmed by 5 bases and 3 bases, with 13 bases remaining between them. This CDR3 region has 14 residues. The germline V gene encodes CDR1 SGHTA and CDR2 FQGNSA.

The chain has TRBV27 and TRBJ1-1; D unclear. The CDR3 sequence is 13 residues long. V was shortened by 2 bases and J by 2 bases, with 6 bases between the two germline ends. CDR1 MNHEY and CDR2 SMNVEV come from the germline V gene (reference sequence). CDR3 in DNA: TGTGCCAGCAGTTTAGGGTTCAACACTGAAGCTTTCTTT. Protein product: CASSLGFNTEAFF.

The rearrangement joins TRBV10-2 to TRBJ2-7; a possible D gene is TRBD2 (6 bases). The CDR3 consists of 10 residues. Trimming took 8 bases from V and 5 from J, leaving 7 bases between them. Germline CDR1 reads WSHSY; CDR2 reads SAAADI. This chain's CDR3 is CASGGDEQYF. CDR3 sequence (DNA): TGCGCCAGCGGAGGGGACGAGCAGTACTTC.

The chain has TRBV20-1 and TRBJ2-5; 13 bases line up with TRBD2. Matching the DNA end better, TRBJ2-7 makes the J call doubtful. The CDR3 contains 15 residues. CDR1 is DFQATT and CDR2 is SNEGSKA in the germline V gene (reference sequence). As DNA, the CDR3 is TGCAGTGCCAAGAGGACTAGCGGGAGTCTATACGAGCAGTACTTC. Its translation: CSAKRTSGSLYEQYF.